This section outlines one T cell receptor beta chain sequence together with its context. Its target is unknown. The source of the sample is a study of OX40 agonist ivuxolimab in advanced cancers. Study-level results: Expanded clones were, on average, more numerous in CD8+ T cells than in CD4+.

V lost 3 bases and J lost 4, with 16 bases in between. Germline V gives CDR1 SGHVS, CDR2 FQNEAQ. The CDR3 sequence is 15 residues long. Method: immunoSEQ multiplex PCR; TCRdb's copy keeps in-frame clones and lacks some. The sample yields about 55,000 clones, over 70% seen once. Sample: CD4+ or CD8+ T cells sorted from blood, taken in a trial of the OX40 agonist ivuxolimab. This receptor was taken from an adult with an advanced solid tumor such as melanoma, head and neck, liver or kidney cancer. This chain joins TRBV7-8 and TRBJ2-7; maybe TRBD1 (5 bases). For the CDR3, the DNA is TGTGCCAGCAGCTTGGAAGGGGATCCCACTTACGAGCAGTACTTC. As protein: CASSLEGDPTYEQYF.